This TCR beta chain was documented in a study of technical replicates of blood from several donors. The CDR3 loop spans 15 amino acids. The V gene end was trimmed by 1 base and the J gene end by 6 bases; junction bases not matched to a gene: 3. Germline-derived CDR1 and CDR2 are MDHEN and SYDVKM. TCRdb keeps only in-frame clones here, not all; method: immunoSEQ multiplex PCR. Among about 72,000 clones listed, around 95% were seen once. Sequencing was done on a sample of T cells isolated from PBMCs. The sequence derives from a human donor in good health. The V call is TRBV28, the J call TRBJ2-2; TRBD2 agrees at 9 bases. The CDR3 DNA reads TGTGCCAGCAGTTTATATTCTAGCGGGGCCGGGGAGCTGTTTTTT. It yields the protein CASSLYSSGAGELFF.